This TCR beta chain was obtained from a study of sequential checkpoint blockade in melanoma. The germline gives CDR1 PRHDT, CDR2 FYEKMQ (reference sequence). The CDR3 extends over 14 amino acids. V lost 1 base and J lost 3; bases outside the gene matches: 1. Treatment indicated: randomized to nivolumab then ipilimumab (arm A) or the reverse (arm B). Live CD3+CD8+ CD19− CD56− cells were sorted from PBMCs. Profiling relied on immunoSEQ multiplex PCR, and the TCRdb table lists in-frame clones only, not all of them. The sample lists about 15,000 clones, 70% to 85% occurring once. The input for sequencing was CD8+ T cells sorted from blood (inferred from file names), taken from a patient given nivolumab and ipilimumab in sequence. This clonotype was sampled from a human donor with melanoma. The chain is built from TRBV13 and TRBJ2-7; 9 positions match TRBD1. Here the CDR3 reads CASSLEDRGYEQYF. The DNA of the CDR3 is TGTGCCAGCAGCTTAGAGGACAGGGGCTACGAGCAGTACTTC.